Below, 7 T cell receptor beta chains from the same sample are listed, as sequenced in a study of T cells after yellow fever vaccination. MiXCR, applied by TCRdb to the 5' RACE reads, yields one record per CDR3 protein. The table shows approximately 580,000 distinct CDR3 sequences, with about 15% occurring only once. Sample: PBMCs, taken 4 to 5 days after the first yellow fever vaccination. The receptors shown here come from a man aged 18-30 years who received the YFV17D yellow fever vaccine.

The V call is TRBV11-2, the J call TRBJ2-1; D possibly matches TRBD1 or TRBD2 (6 bases each). Trimming removed 8 bases at V and 3 bases at J, with 14 bases between. This CDR3 contains 14 residues. CDR1 and CDR2 from the germline V gene are SGHAT and FQNNGV. This CDR3 is CASLEGGNYNEQFF. The CDR3 nucleotides read TGTGCCAGCCTTGAGGGGGGAAACTACAATGAGCAGTTCTTC.

V is TRBV28 and J is TRBJ2-1; maybe TRBD2 (7 bases). The CDR3 extends over 16 amino acids. The germline V and J ends were trimmed by 7 bases and 5 bases, with 21 bases remaining between them. Germline V CDR1 and CDR2: MDHEN, SYDVKM. CDR3 sequence reads: CASTLGGGAYHNEQFF. The CDR3 nucleotides are TGTGCCAGCACCCTTGGGGGGGGGGCCTACCACAATGAGCAGTTCTTC.

The V gene is TRBV5-1, the J gene TRBJ1-2; D unclear. The CDR3 extends over 15 amino acids. The germline CDR1 and CDR2 sequences are SGHRS and YFSETQ. The V gene lost 0 bases and the J gene lost 3 bases, with 12 bases spanning the gap. This CDR3 is CASSLANRVDYGYTF. The CDR3 DNA follows: TGCGCCAGCAGCTTGGCCAACCGGGTGGACTATGGCTACACCTTC.

This chain uses TRBV18 with TRBJ1-1; the D gene is possibly TRBD1 (5 bases). The germline gives CDR1 KGHSH, CDR2 LQKENI. V gave up 4 bases and J gave up 4 bases, with 16 bases separating them. The CDR3 length is 15 residues. The CDR3 nucleotides read TGTGCCAGCTCACTACTAACGGGCACAGGCACTGAAGCTTTCTTT. It specifies CASSLLTGTGTEAFF.

In this sample, this clonotype turned up a few times. The chain couples TRBV11-1 to TRBJ2-1, with D possibly matching TRBD1 (6 bases). The V gene lost 3 bases and the J gene lost 9 bases, with 15 bases spanning the gap. This CDR3 comprises 14 residues. Germline V gene lookup returns CDR1 SGHAT and CDR2 FQDESV (reference sequence). The CDR3, as DNA: TGTGCCAGCAGCTTCCGGGCCTCAGGGGCTGAGCAGTTCTTC. Protein sequence: CASSFRASGAEQFF.

In its sample, this clonotype was seen many times. The CDR3 DNA sequence: TGTGCCAGCAGCTTGGAGCGTCATACAGATACGCAGTATTTT. This encodes CASSLERHTDTQYF. This sequence joins TRBV7-2 and TRBJ2-3; D gene uncertain. The CDR3 is 14 residues long. Trimming shortened V by 3 bases and J by 3 bases, and 10 bases separated the two germline ends. Looked up from germline, CDR1 is SGHTA and CDR2 is FQGNSA.

V usage is TRBV7-2 and J usage is TRBJ2-3; the match to TRBD2 covers 11 bases. J gave up 7 bases and V 5 bases, and 8 bases lay outside the gene matches. This CDR3 spans 15 amino acids. Germline V lookup: CDR1 SGHTA, CDR2 FQGNSA. In nucleotides, the CDR3 is TGTGCCAGCAGCCGATTAGCGGGGGGGCTAAATACGCAGTATTTT. This codes for CASSRLAGGLNTQYF.